The 4 T cell receptor beta chains below come from one sample, sequenced in a study of cytomegalovirus exposure and HLA in healthy donors. Researchers ran the PCR with 60 Vbeta and 13 Jbeta primers. Clones were read by immunoSEQ multiplex PCR, and TCRdb kept only the in-frame ones, dropping some. Among 140,000 to 150,000 clones listed, 75% to 80% were seen once. Specimen: PBMCs. The receptors derive from a man aged 35 to 55 in good health and CMV-seropositive.

The rearrangement uses TRBV11-2 and TRBJ2-7; 7 bases map to TRBD1. The CDR3 length is 16 residues. J lost 0 bases, V lost 4 bases, and 9 bases had no gene match. CDR1 and CDR2 from the germline V gene are SGHAT and FQNNGV. The CDR3 nucleotides read TGTGCCAGCAGCTGGAACAGGGGTCATAGCTCCTACGAGCAGTACTTC. The encoded protein is CASSWNRGHSSYEQYF.

V usage is TRBV5-4 and J usage is TRBJ2-5; 7 bases agree with TRBD1. V lost 6 bases and J lost 2; bases outside the gene matches: 4. Germline V lookup: CDR1 SGHNT, CDR2 YYREEE (reference sequence). The CDR3 extends over 13 amino acids. Here the CDR3 DNA reads TGTGCCAGCACCCAGACAGGGCAAGAGACCCAGTACTTC. It is translated as CASTQTGQETQYF.

The chain is built from TRBV4-1 and TRBJ2-1; 9 nucleotides match TRBD2. The length of the CDR3 is 15 residues. The junction had 12 bases not matched to a gene; V was cut back by 7 bases and J by 8 bases. In germline, CDR1 is MGHRA, CDR2 YSYEKL. The CDR3 loop reads CASNKKAGGFDEQFF. CDR3 sequence (DNA): TGCGCCAGCAACAAGAAAGCGGGAGGATTTGATGAGCAGTTCTTC.

The V gene is TRBV10-3, the J gene TRBJ1-3; D remains ambiguous. CDR3 size: 12 residues. Germline V gene lookup returns CDR1 ENHRY and CDR2 SYGVKD. V lost 8 bases and J lost 4, with 9 bases in between. The CDR3 sequence: CAIETPGNTIYF. The CDR3 nucleotides read TGTGCCATCGAGACTCCCGGAAACACCATATATTTT.